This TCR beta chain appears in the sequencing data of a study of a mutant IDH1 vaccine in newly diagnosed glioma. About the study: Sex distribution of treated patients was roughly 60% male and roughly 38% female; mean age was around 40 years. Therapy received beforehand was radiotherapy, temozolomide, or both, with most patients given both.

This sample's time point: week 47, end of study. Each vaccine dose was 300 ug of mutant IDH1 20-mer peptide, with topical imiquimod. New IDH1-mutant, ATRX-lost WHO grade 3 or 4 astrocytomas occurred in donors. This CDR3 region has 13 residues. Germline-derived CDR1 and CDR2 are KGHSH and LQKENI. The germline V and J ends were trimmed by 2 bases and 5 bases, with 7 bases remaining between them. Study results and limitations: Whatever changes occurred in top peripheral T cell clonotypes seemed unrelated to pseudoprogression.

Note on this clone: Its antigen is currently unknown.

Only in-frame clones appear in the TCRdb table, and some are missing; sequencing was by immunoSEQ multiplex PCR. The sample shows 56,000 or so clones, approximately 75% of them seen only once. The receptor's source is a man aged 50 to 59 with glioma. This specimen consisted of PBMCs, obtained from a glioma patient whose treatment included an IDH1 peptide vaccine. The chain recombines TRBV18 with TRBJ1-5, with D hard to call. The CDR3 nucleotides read TGTGCCAGCTCACCAAACACCGATCAGCCCCAGCATTTT. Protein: CASSPNTDQPQHF. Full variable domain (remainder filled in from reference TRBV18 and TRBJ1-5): NAGVMQNPRHLVRRRGQEARLRCSPMKGHSHVYWYRQLPEEGLKFMVYLQKENIIDESGMPKERFSAEFPKEGPSILRIQQVVRGDSAAYFCASSPNTDQPQHFGDGTRLSIL.